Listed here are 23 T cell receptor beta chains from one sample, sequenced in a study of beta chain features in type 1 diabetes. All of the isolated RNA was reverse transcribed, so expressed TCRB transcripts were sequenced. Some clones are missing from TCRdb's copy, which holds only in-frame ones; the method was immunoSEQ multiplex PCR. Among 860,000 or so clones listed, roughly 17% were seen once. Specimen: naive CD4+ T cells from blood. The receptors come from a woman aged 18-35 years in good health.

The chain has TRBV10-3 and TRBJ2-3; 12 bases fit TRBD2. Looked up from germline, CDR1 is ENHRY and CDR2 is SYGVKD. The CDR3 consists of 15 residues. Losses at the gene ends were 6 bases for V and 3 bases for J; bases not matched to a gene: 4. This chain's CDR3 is CAISETSGRTDTQYF. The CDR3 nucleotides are TGTGCCATCAGCGAGACTAGCGGGAGAACAGATACGCAGTATTTT.

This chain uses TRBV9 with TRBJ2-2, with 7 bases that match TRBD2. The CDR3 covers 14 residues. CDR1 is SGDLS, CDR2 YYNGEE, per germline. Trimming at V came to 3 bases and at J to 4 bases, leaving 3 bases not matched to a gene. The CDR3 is CASSALATTGELFF. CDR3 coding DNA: TGTGCCAGCAGCGCACTAGCGACCACCGGGGAGCTGTTTTTT.

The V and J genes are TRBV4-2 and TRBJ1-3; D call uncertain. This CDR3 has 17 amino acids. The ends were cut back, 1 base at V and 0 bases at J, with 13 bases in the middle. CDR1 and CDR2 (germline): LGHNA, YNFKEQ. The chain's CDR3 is CASSQGYLRYSGNTIYF. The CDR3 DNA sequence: TGTGCCAGCAGCCAAGGGTATTTGCGGTACTCTGGAAACACCATATATTTT.

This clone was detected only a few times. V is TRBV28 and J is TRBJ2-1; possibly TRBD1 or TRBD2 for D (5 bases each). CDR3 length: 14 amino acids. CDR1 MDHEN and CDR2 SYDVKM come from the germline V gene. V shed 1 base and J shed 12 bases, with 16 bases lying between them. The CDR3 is CASSLSAHAGRQFF. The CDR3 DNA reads TGTGCCAGCAGTTTATCGGCACACGCAGGGAGGCAGTTCTTC. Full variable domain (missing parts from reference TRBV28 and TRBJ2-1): DVKVTQSSRYLVKRTGEKVFLECVQDMDHENMFWYRQDPGLGLRLIYFSYDVKMKEKGDIPEGYSVSREKKERFSLILESASTNQTSMYLCASSLSAHAGRQFFGPGTRLTVL.

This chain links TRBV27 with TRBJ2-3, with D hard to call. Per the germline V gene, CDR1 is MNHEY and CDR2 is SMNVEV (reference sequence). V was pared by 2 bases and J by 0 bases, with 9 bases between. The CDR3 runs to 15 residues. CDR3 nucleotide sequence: TGTGCCAGCAGTTTAAAGGTATCTAGCACAGATACGCAGTATTTT. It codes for CASSLKVSSTDTQYF.

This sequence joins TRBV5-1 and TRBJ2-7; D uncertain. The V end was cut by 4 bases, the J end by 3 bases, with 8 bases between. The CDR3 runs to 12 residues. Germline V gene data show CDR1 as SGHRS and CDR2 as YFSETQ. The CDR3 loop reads CASSALGYEQYF. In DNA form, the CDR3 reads TGCGCCAGCAGCGCGTTAGGCTACGAGCAGTACTTC.

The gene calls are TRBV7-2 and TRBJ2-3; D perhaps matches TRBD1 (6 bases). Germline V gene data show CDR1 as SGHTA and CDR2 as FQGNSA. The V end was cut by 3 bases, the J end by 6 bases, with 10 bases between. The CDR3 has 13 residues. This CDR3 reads CASSFYRADTQYF. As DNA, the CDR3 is TGTGCCAGCAGCTTCTACAGGGCGGATACGCAGTATTTT. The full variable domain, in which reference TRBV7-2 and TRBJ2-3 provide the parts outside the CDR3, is GAGVSQSPSNKVTEKGKDVELRCDPISGHTALYWYRQSLGQGLEFLIYFQGNSAPDKSGLPSDRFSAERTGGSVSTLTIQRTQQEDSAVYLCASSFYRADTQYFGPGTRLTVL.

The CDR3 DNA reads as TGTGCCAGCAGTCGGCTAGCGGGAGAAGTGTCGTACAATGAGCAGTTCTTC. This sequence encodes CASSRLAGEVSYNEQFF. This chain connects TRBV7-9 to TRBJ2-1, with 10 bases lining up with TRBD2. The junction had 12 bases not matched to a gene; V was cut back by 6 bases and J by 4 bases. Germline V gene data show CDR1 as SEHNR and CDR2 as FQNEAQ (reference sequence). This CDR3 spans 17 amino acids.

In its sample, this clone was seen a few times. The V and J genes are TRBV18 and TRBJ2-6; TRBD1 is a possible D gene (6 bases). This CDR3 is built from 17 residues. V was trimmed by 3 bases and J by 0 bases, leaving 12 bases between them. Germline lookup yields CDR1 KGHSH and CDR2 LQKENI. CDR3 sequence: CASSPSQGNSGANVLTF. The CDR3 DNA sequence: TGTGCCAGCTCACCGTCCCAGGGGAACTCTGGGGCCAACGTCCTGACTTTC.

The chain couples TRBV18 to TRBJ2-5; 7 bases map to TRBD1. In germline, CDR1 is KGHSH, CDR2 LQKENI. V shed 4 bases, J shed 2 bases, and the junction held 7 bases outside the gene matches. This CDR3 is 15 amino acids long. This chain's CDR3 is CASSLFSGQQETQYF. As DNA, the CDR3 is TGTGCCAGCTCACTTTTTTCGGGACAGCAAGAGACCCAGTACTTC.

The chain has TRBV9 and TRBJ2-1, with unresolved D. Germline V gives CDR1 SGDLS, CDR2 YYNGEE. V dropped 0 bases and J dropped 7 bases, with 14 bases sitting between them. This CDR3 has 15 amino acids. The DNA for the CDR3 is TGTGCCAGCAGCGTAGACTCTTCCCTTATAAATGAGCAGTTCTTC. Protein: CASSVDSSLINEQFF.

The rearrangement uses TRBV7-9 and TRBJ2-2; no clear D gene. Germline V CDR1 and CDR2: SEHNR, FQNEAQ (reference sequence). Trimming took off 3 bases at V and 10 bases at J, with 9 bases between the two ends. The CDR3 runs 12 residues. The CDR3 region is CASSLPRSELFF. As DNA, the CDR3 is TGTGCCAGCAGCTTGCCTAGGTCGGAGCTGTTTTTT.

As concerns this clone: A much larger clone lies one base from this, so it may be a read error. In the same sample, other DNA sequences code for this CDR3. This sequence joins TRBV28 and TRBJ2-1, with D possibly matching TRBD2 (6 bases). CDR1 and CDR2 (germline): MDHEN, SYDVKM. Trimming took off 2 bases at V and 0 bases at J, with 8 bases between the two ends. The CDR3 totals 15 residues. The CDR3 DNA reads TGTGCCAGCAGTTTAGCGGGGAGCTCCTACAATGAGCAGTTCTTC. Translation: CASSLAGSSYNEQFF.

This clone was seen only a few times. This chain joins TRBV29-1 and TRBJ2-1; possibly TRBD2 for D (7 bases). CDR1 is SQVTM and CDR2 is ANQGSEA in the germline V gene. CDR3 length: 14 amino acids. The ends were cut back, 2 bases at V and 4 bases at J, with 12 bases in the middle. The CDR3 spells CSVEKGGSYNEQFF. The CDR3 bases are TGCAGCGTTGAAAAGGGGGGGTCTTACAATGAGCAGTTCTTC.

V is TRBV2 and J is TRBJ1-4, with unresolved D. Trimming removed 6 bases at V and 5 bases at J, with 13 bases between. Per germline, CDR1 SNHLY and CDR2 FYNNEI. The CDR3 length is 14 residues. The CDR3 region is CASSLLLSNEKLFF. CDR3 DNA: TGTGCCAGCAGCCTGTTACTCTCAAATGAAAAACTGTTTTTT.

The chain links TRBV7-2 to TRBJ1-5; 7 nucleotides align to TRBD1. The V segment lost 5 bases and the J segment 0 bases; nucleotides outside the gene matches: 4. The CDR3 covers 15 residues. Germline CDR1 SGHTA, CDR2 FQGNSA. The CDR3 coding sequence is TGTGCCAGCAGCCCCCGACAGGGTAGCAATCAGCCCCAGCATTTT. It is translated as CASSPRQGSNQPQHF. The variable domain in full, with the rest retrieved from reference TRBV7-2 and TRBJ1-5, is GAGVSQSPSNKVTEKGKDVELRCDPISGHTALYWYRQSLGQGLEFLIYFQGNSAPDKSGLPSDRFSAERTGGSVSTLTIQRTQQEDSAVYLCASSPRQGSNQPQHFGDGTRLSIL.

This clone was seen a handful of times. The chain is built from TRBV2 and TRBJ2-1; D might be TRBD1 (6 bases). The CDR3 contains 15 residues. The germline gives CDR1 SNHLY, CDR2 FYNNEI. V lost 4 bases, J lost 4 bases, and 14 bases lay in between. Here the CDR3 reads CASSAQGVGYNEQFF. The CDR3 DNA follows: TGTGCCAGCAGTGCACAGGGTGTGGGGTACAATGAGCAGTTCTTC.

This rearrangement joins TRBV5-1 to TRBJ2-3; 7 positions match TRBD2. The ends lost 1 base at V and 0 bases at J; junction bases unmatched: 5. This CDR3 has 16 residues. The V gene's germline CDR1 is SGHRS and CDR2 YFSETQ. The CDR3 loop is CASSLLAGVSTDTQYF. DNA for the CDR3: TGCGCCAGCAGCTTGTTGGCGGGAGTTAGCACAGATACGCAGTATTTT.

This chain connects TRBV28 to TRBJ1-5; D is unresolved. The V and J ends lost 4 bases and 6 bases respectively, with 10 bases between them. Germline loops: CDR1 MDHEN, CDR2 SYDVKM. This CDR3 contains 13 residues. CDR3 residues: CASSSPVVQPQHF. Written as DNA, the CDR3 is TGTGCCAGCAGTTCCCCCGTGGTTCAGCCCCAGCATTTT. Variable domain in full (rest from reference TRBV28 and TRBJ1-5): DVKVTQSSRYLVKRTGEKVFLECVQDMDHENMFWYRQDPGLGLRLIYFSYDVKMKEKGDIPEGYSVSREKKERFSLILESASTNQTSMYLCASSSPVVQPQHFGDGTRLSIL.

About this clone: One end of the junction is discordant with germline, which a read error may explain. The CDR3 here is CASSSSGERFF. The CDR3 DNA is TGCGCCAGCAGCTCGTCCGGTGAGCGGTTCTTC. The chain links TRBV5-1 to TRBJ2-1; D not resolved. Germline CDR1 SGHRS, CDR2 YFSETQ. CDR3 length: 11 amino acids.

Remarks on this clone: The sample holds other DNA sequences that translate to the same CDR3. CDR3 amino acids: CASSQNNEQFF. CDR3 nucleotide sequence: TGTGCCAGCAGTCAGAACAATGAGCAGTTCTTC. V gene TRBV6-5 combines with J gene TRBJ2-1; no clear D gene. V dropped 5 bases and J dropped 5 bases, with 4 bases sitting between them. The CDR3 is made up of 11 amino acids. Germline CDR1 and CDR2: MNHEY and SVGAGI.

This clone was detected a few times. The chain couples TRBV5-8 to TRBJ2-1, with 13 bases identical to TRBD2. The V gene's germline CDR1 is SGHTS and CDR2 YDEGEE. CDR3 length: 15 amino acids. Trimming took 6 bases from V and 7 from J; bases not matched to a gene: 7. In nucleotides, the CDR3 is TGTGCCAGCACCCCCGGACTAGCGGGAGTGAATGAGCAGTTCTTC. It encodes CASTPGLAGVNEQFF.

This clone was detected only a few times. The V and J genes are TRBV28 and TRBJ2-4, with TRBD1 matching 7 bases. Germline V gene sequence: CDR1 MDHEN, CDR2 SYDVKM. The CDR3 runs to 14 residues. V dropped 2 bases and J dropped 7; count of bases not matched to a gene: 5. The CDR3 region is CASSLDRARNIQYF. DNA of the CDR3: TGTGCCAGCAGTTTAGACAGGGCAAGGAACATTCAGTACTTC.